Following are 21 T cell receptor beta chains from one sample sequenced in a study of OX40 agonist ivuxolimab in advanced cancers. Here immunoSEQ multiplex PCR was the method, and the copy in TCRdb shows in-frame clones only, minus some. There are over 10,000 clones in the sample; about two thirds occur only once, and 26% lies in the top ten. Sequenced here: CD4+ or CD8+ T cells sorted from blood, sampled in a trial of the OX40 agonist ivuxolimab. All receptors derive from an adult with an advanced solid tumor such as melanoma, head and neck, liver or kidney cancer.

The chain uses TRBV28 and TRBJ2-7; D is ambiguous. Germline CDR1 MDHEN, CDR2 SYDVKM. The V gene lost 6 bases and the J gene lost 7 bases, with 13 bases spanning the gap. The CDR3 sequence is 12 residues long. CDR3 protein: CASRNGPLEQYF. The CDR3 region has the DNA TGTGCCAGCAGGAACGGGCCCTTGGAGCAGTACTTC.

This clone was counted between two and nine times. V is TRBV28 and J is TRBJ1-2; D not certain. Germline V lookup: CDR1 MDHEN, CDR2 SYDVKM. The CDR3 covers 16 residues. Deletions cut 4 bases from V and 2 bases from J, with 17 bases between. For the CDR3, the DNA is TGTGCCAGCAGTTCCGAACCCGACCCGGCGAACTATGGCTACACCTTC. It yields the protein CASSSEPDPANYGYTF.

This chain links TRBV4-2 with TRBJ1-4; possibly TRBD1 for D (5 bases). V lost 2 bases and J 0 bases, leaving 13 bases between the germline ends. There are 17 residues in the CDR3. The germline CDR1 and CDR2 sequences are LGHNA and YNFKEQ. In DNA form, the CDR3 reads TGTGCCAGCAGCCAACGGGACGGCATTGCAACTAATGAAAAACTGTTTTTT. Residues: CASSQRDGIATNEKLFF.

The chain is built from TRBV6-6 and TRBJ1-5; no firm D call. The V and J ends lost 5 bases and 4 bases respectively, with 9 bases between them. CDR3 length: 13 residues. Germline CDR1 is MNHNY and CDR2 is SVGAGI (reference sequence). CDR3 sequence reads: CASSDGWNQPQHF. Here the CDR3 DNA reads TGTGCCAGCAGTGACGGTTGGAATCAGCCCCAGCATTTT.

A remark on this clone: Other DNA variants within this sample encode the same CDR3. The V and J genes are TRBV5-5 and TRBJ2-3; TRBD2 matches 13 bases. Trimming cost V 0 bases and J 5 bases; bases outside gene matches: 0. CDR1 and CDR2 from the germline V gene are SGHKS and YYEKEE (reference sequence). The CDR3 length is 15 residues. This chain's CDR3 is CASSLGTSGGDTQYF. The DNA of the CDR3 is TGTGCCAGCAGCTTGGGGACTAGCGGGGGAGATACGCAGTATTTT.

The rearrangement uses TRBV7-8 and TRBJ2-1, with D possibly TRBD2 on 5 matching bases. CDR1 SGHVS and CDR2 FQNEAQ come from the germline V gene. The CDR3 runs 13 residues. Trimming cost V 5 bases and J 6 bases, with 11 bases left between them. The chain's CDR3 is CASSPDSGNEQFF. The CDR3 bases are TGTGCCAGCAGCCCGGACTCTGGCAATGAGCAGTTCTTC.

This clone came up a few times. The chain is built from TRBV9 and TRBJ1-1, with TRBD1 identical over 9 bases. The germline CDR1 and CDR2 sequences are SGDLS and YYNGEE. The CDR3 covers 15 residues. Trimming removed 3 bases from V and 7 bases from J; junction bases left unmatched: 10. CDR3 in amino acids: CASSGRDRDRVEAFF. Written as DNA, the CDR3 is TGTGCCAGCAGCGGCCGGGACAGGGATAGGGTTGAAGCTTTCTTT.

The chain employs TRBV19 and TRBJ1-2; tentative D call: TRBD1 (6 bases). Per the germline V gene, CDR1 is LNHDA and CDR2 is SQIVND (reference sequence). The CDR3 runs 17 residues. V gave up 4 bases and J gave up 7 bases, with 25 bases separating them. The DNA for the CDR3 is TGTGCCAGTAGTACATCTCTGGCGGGACCCCGGGGGCTTGGCTACACCTTC. As protein: CASSTSLAGPRGLGYTF.

This clone came up a few times. This CDR3 is also generated by other DNA sequences in the sample. This chain links TRBV19 with TRBJ1-1; the D is unclear. CDR3 length equals 14 residues. The germline gives CDR1 LNHDA, CDR2 SQIVND (reference sequence). Trimming took 3 bases from V and 0 from J, leaving 8 bases between them. In nucleotides, the CDR3 is TGTGCCAGTAGTATCGGAGGGTTGAACACTGAAGCTTTCTTT. Protein sequence: CASSIGGLNTEAFF.

The chain links TRBV7-3 to TRBJ1-2, with 9 bases aligning to TRBD1. Germline assignment: CDR1 SGHTA and CDR2 FQGTGA. The ends lost 5 bases at V and 6 bases at J; junction bases unmatched: 4. The CDR3 runs to 13 residues. The CDR3 spells CASSRDRDDGYTF. CDR3 DNA: TGTGCCAGCAGCCGGGACAGGGACGATGGCTACACCTTC.

This chain connects TRBV7-9 to TRBJ1-1; D possibly corresponds to TRBD1 (5 bases). V gave up 0 bases and J gave up 4 bases, with 9 bases separating them. Germline CDR1 SEHNR, CDR2 FQNEAQ (reference sequence). The CDR3 has 14 amino acids. The CDR3 DNA reads TGTGCCAGCAGCTTAGCGGGGCTCGGCACTGAAGCTTTCTTT. Its protein product is CASSLAGLGTEAFF.

This clone was counted a few times. The chain joins TRBV10-2 to TRBJ1-1; TRBD1 might be the D (5 bases). The CDR3 is 12 amino acids. The V gene lost 11 bases and the J gene lost 4 bases, with 14 bases spanning the gap. CDR1 and CDR2 (germline): WSHSY, SAAADI. The CDR3 here is CAAGPGGTEAFF. The CDR3 DNA reads as TGCGCCGCCGGCCCGGGGGGCACTGAAGCTTTCTTT.

A few counts support this clone. The chain joins TRBV2 to TRBJ2-5, with D maybe TRBD1 (6 bases). CDR1 is SNHLY and CDR2 is FYNNEI in the germline V gene. Between the trimmed V and J ends, which lost 4 bases and 2 bases, there was a span of 14 bases. CDR3 length: 15 amino acids. The DNA of the CDR3 is TGTGCCAGCAGTGCTTGGACAGTCGATCAAGAGACCCAGTACTTC. As protein: CASSAWTVDQETQYF. The full variable domain, completed using reference TRBV2 and TRBJ2-5, is EPEVTQTPSHQVTQMGQEVILRCVPISNHLYFYWYRQILGQKVEFLVSFYNNEISEKSEIFDDQFSVERPDGSNFTLKIRSTKLEDSAMYFCASSAWTVDQETQYFGPGTRLLVL.

About this clone itself: This likely came from a read error, as a far larger clone is one base away. The same CDR3 also results from other DNA sequences found in this sample. This chain uses TRBV5-4 with TRBJ2-5; D is possibly TRBD2 (6 bases). The germline V gene has CDR1 SGHNT and CDR2 YYREEE (reference sequence). This CDR3 has 13 amino acids. CDR3 in DNA: TGTGCCAGCAGCTTGCCTAGCGAGGAGACCCAATACTTC. Protein: CASSLPSEETQYF.

The chain has TRBV7-9 and TRBJ2-2; 8 bases line up with TRBD1. The CDR3 covers 15 residues. Germline assignment: CDR1 SEHNR and CDR2 FQNEAQ (reference sequence). Unmatched junction bases numbered 8, after V lost 6 bases and J lost 5 bases. The CDR3 DNA sequence: TGTGCCAGCAGACCCGACAGGGGACAGACCGGGGAGCTGTTTTTT. Translation gives CASRPDRGQTGELFF.

This chain links TRBV11-2 with TRBJ2-3; TRBD2 matches 11 bases. The CDR3 runs 19 residues. Germline V gene sequence: CDR1 SGHAT, CDR2 FQNNGV. With V trimmed by 1 base and J by 0 bases, 9 bases remained unmatched. CDR3 amino acids: CASSLGTSGLRPSTDTQYF. The CDR3 DNA reads TGTGCCAGCAGCTTAGGGACTAGCGGGTTACGCCCTAGCACAGATACGCAGTATTTT. The whole variable domain, filled in from reference TRBV11-2 and TRBJ2-3, reads EAGVAQSPRYKIIEKRQSVAFWCNPISGHATLYWYQQILGQGPKLLIQFQNNGVVDDSQLPKDRFSAERLKGVDSTLKIQPAKLEDSAVYLCASSLGTSGLRPSTDTQYFGPGTRLTVL.

V usage is TRBV9 and J usage is TRBJ1-1; no clear D. The CDR3 runs to 12 residues. Germline V lookup: CDR1 SGDLS, CDR2 YYNGEE. Trimming cost V 4 bases and J 2 bases, with 6 bases left between them. This CDR3 is CASSPRNTEAFF. The DNA for the CDR3 is TGTGCCAGCAGCCCCCGAAACACTGAAGCTTTCTTT.

The V call is TRBV7-9, the J call TRBJ2-1; D is uncertain. V was clipped by 1 base and J by 8 bases, with 12 bases between them. Germline V gene data show CDR1 as SEHNR and CDR2 as FQNEAQ (reference sequence). This CDR3 is built from 14 residues. The CDR3 loop reads CASSLEGSLDEQFF. CDR3 in DNA: TGTGCCAGCAGCTTAGAAGGCAGTCTAGATGAGCAGTTCTTC. Looking up the rest from reference TRBV7-9 and TRBJ2-1 gives the full variable domain: DTGVSQNPRHKITKRGQNVTFRCDPISEHNRLYWYRQTLGQGPEFLTYFQNEAQLEKSRLLSDRFSAERPKGSFSTLEIQRTEQGDSAMYLCASSLEGSLDEQFFGPGTRLTVL.

J is TRBJ1-4 and V is TRBV4-3, with 8 bases that match TRBD1. The CDR3 is made up of 14 amino acids. From germline, CDR1 is LGHNA and CDR2 YSLEER. J lost 4 bases, V lost 4 bases, and 2 bases had no gene match. DNA of the CDR3: TGCGCCAGCAGCCTAGACAGGGGTAATGAAAAACTGTTTTTT. Amino acid sequence: CASSLDRGNEKLFF.

This clone was counted ten times or more. This chain uses TRBV6-1 with TRBJ2-6, with a possible D match to TRBD1 (6 bases). V was clipped by 2 bases and J by 2 bases, with 7 bases between them. The CDR3 sequence is 15 residues long. From germline, CDR1 is MNHNS and CDR2 SASEGT. The CDR3 reads CASSENRAGANVLTF. The CDR3 nucleotides read TGTGCCAGCAGTGAAAACAGGGCTGGGGCCAACGTCCTGACTTTC.

This chain uses TRBV7-9 with TRBJ2-7, with TRBD2 identical over 12 bases. Germline V CDR1 and CDR2: SEHNR, FQNEAQ (reference sequence). This CDR3 is built from 16 residues. Losses at the gene ends were 4 bases for V and 3 bases for J; bases not matched to a gene: 7. The CDR3 DNA is TGTGCCAGCAGCTCACCACTAGCGGGGGGCCACTACGAGCAGTACTTC. It yields the protein CASSSPLAGGHYEQYF.